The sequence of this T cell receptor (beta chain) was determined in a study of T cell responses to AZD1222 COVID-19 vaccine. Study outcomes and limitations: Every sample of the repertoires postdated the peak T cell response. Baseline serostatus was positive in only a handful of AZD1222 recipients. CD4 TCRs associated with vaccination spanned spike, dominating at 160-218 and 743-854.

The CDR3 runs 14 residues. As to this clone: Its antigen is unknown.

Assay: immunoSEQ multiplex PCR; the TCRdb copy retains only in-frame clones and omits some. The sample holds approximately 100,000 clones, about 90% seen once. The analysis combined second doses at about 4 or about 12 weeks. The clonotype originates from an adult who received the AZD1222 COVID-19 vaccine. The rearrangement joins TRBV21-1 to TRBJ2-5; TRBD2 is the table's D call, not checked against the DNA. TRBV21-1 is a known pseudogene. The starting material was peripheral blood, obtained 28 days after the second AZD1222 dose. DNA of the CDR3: TGTGCCAGAAGTCGTAAGCGCTACCAAGAGACCCAGTACTTC. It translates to CARSRKRYQETQYF.